Presented here are 16 T cell receptor beta chains from one specimen sequenced in a study of blood T cell repertoires in COVID-19. Only in-frame clones appear in the TCRdb table, and some are missing; sequencing was by immunoSEQ multiplex PCR. Here the sample spans some 290,000 clones, roughly 89% being singletons. Material for sequencing was PBMCs or T cells enriched from blood (not recorded which). The receptors here all came from a woman aged 25 to 45 who had recovered from COVID-19.

V gene TRBV15 combines with J gene TRBJ2-2; a weak D match, TRBD2 (6 bases). V was cut by 0 bases and J by 0 bases, with 11 bases left in between. Germline V lookup: CDR1 LNHNV, CDR2 YYDKDF (reference sequence). This CDR3 is 17 amino acids long. The CDR3 coding sequence is TGTGCCACCAGCAGAGACCGACTAGATGCGAACACCGGGGAGCTGTTTTTT. Its protein is CATSRDRLDANTGELFF.

This clone was detected only once. The V call is TRBV5-1, the J call TRBJ2-5, with a weak D call TRBD1 (7 bases). Trimming cost V 3 bases and J 1 base, with 16 bases left between them. Germline-derived CDR1 and CDR2 are SGHRS and YFSETQ. The CDR3 is 16 residues long. The CDR3: CASSSEGANRQETQYF. The CDR3 DNA reads as TGCGCCAGCAGCTCGGAGGGGGCTAACCGCCAAGAGACCCAGTACTTC.

The genes are TRBV11-3 and TRBJ2-7; D unclear. V lost 5 bases to trimming and J lost 3 bases, with 11 bases between them. This CDR3 region has 13 residues. CDR1 is SGHNT and CDR2 is YENEEA in the germline V gene. CDR3 nucleotide sequence: TGTGCCAGCAGCGTAGGGTCGGGCTACGAGCAGTACTTC. Translated, it gives CASSVGSGYEQYF.

This clone was recorded a few times. The chain employs TRBV15 and TRBJ1-1; no reliable D call. Germline V gene data show CDR1 as LNHNV and CDR2 as YYDKDF (reference sequence). Trimming pared 1 base from V and 4 bases from J, leaving 10 bases between. The CDR3 is made up of 14 amino acids. The CDR3 nucleotides are TGTGCCACCAGCAGAGGCCTGTCAGGCACTGAAGCTTTCTTT. Protein product: CATSRGLSGTEAFF. Supplemented by reference TRBV15 and TRBJ1-1, the full variable domain reads DAMVIQNPRYQVTQFGKPVTLSCSQTLNHNVMYWYQQKSSQAPKLLFHYYDKDFNNEADTPDNFQSRRPNTSFCFLDIRSPGLGDTAMYLCATSRGLSGTEAFFGQGTRLTVV.

The genes are TRBV15 and TRBJ1-5; 7 nucleotides line up with TRBD1. CDR1 and CDR2 (germline): LNHNV, YYDKDF (reference sequence). The CDR3 has 17 residues. Trimming at V came to 1 base and at J to 4 bases, leaving 10 bases not matched to a gene. CDR3 residues: CATSRVWGTRGNQPQHF. The CDR3 DNA reads as TGTGCCACCAGCAGAGTTTGGGGGACCAGGGGGAATCAGCCCCAGCATTTT. Full variable domain (outside the CDR3, taken from reference TRBV15 and TRBJ1-5): DAMVIQNPRYQVTQFGKPVTLSCSQTLNHNVMYWYQQKSSQAPKLLFHYYDKDFNNEADTPDNFQSRRPNTSFCFLDIRSPGLGDTAMYLCATSRVWGTRGNQPQHFGDGTRLSIL.

The chain joins TRBV29-1 to TRBJ1-2; D remains ambiguous. Germline lookup yields CDR1 SQVTM and CDR2 ANQGSEA. Trimming took off 0 bases at V and 8 bases at J, with 10 bases between the two ends. CDR3 length: 12 amino acids. CDR3 coding DNA: TGCAGCGTTGAAGATCACCCGGGGGGCTACACCTTC. Translation: CSVEDHPGGYTF.

This clone was seen a single time. V usage is TRBV18 and J usage is TRBJ1-1; a possible D gene is TRBD1 (6 bases). The CDR3 extends over 15 amino acids. Germline values: CDR1 KGHSH, CDR2 LQKENI. V was shortened by 3 bases and J by 2 bases, with 13 bases between the two germline ends. This CDR3 reads CASSPASGTNTEAFF. Here the CDR3 DNA reads TGTGCCAGCTCACCGGCCTCCGGGACAAACACTGAAGCTTTCTTT.

This chain uses TRBV5-1 with TRBJ2-1; 8 nucleotides line up with TRBD2. V dropped 3 bases and J dropped 6; count of bases not matched to a gene: 17. The CDR3 length is 18 residues. Looked up from germline, CDR1 is SGHRS and CDR2 is YFSETQ. In nucleotides, the CDR3 is TGCGCCAGCAGCTCCATCTTGAGGAGCGGGGGCGGGGGCAATGAGCAGTTCTTC. Encoded protein: CASSSILRSGGGGNEQFF. The variable domain in full, completed from reference TRBV5-1 and TRBJ2-1, reads KAGVTQTPRYLIKTRGQQVTLSCSPISGHRSVSWYQQTPGQGLQFLFEYFSETQRNKGNFPGRFSGRQFSNSRSEMNVSTLELGDSALYLCASSSILRSGGGGNEQFFGPGTRLTVL.

Regarding this clone: The junction departs from germline at one end; a sequencing error may be responsible. The chain is built from TRBV7-7 and TRBJ1-1, with 8 bases aligning to TRBD1. CDR3 length: 16 residues. Germline CDR1 is SSHAT and CDR2 is FNYEAQ (reference sequence). CDR3 coding DNA: TGTGCTAGCAGCTTAGATCGTACAGGGGGTTTGACTGAAGCTTTCTTT. The encoded protein is CASSLDRTGGLTEAFF.

This clone was found once. The chain recombines TRBV11-2 with TRBJ1-1, with a weak D call TRBD1 (5 bases). The V end was cut by 2 bases, the J end by 6 bases, with 16 bases between. Per the germline V gene, CDR1 is SGHAT and CDR2 is FQNNGV. The CDR3 extends over 15 amino acids. CDR3 nucleotides: TGTGCCAGCAGCTTAATCAAGGGGCGAGGACCTGAAGCTTTCTTT. It codes for CASSLIKGRGPEAFF.

The CDR3 coding sequence is TGTGCCAGCAACCCCGGCGGGACAGGGGTATCAAAGGGAAAACTGTTTTTT. This encodes CASNPGGTGVSKGKLFF. This rearrangement joins TRBV7-9 to TRBJ1-4; 10 positions agree with TRBD1. The CDR3 has 17 amino acids. The germline gives CDR1 SEHNR, CDR2 FQNEAQ (reference sequence). Trimming cost V 7 bases and J 10 bases; bases outside gene matches: 18.

V and J are TRBV6-5 and TRBJ1-5; a possible D gene is TRBD1 (5 bases). CDR3 length equals 14 residues. V was cut by 4 bases and J by 4 bases, with 11 bases left in between. Germline V CDR1 and CDR2: MNHEY, SVGAGI. The chain's CDR3 is CASSLSGENQPQHF. The CDR3 DNA is TGTGCCAGCAGTTTGTCGGGGGAGAATCAGCCCCAGCATTTT.

This chain uses TRBV14 with TRBJ2-7, with TRBD2 identical over 7 bases. V was pared by 4 bases and J by 5 bases, with 20 bases of the junction left unmatched. Germline V gives CDR1 SGHDN, CDR2 FVKESK. The CDR3 has 18 residues. In DNA, the CDR3 is TGTGCCAGCAGCCTATCCCTTCTTTATGCGGGGGATAGGGACGAGCAGTACTTC. It specifies CASSLSLLYAGDRDEQYF. The whole variable domain, filled in from reference TRBV14 and TRBJ2-7, reads EAGVTQFPSHSVIEKGQTVTLRCDPISGHDNLYWYRRVMGKEIKFLLHFVKESKQDESGMPNNRFLAERTGGTYSTLKVQPAELEDSGVYFCASSLSLLYAGDRDEQYFGPGTRLTVT.

The J gene is TRBJ1-1, the V gene TRBV27, with TRBD1 matching 7 bases. This CDR3 has 13 amino acids. From germline, CDR1 is MNHEY and CDR2 SMNVEV (reference sequence). Trimming removed 5 bases from V and 3 bases from J; junction bases left unmatched: 3. The CDR3 protein is CASSITGDTEAFF. Here the CDR3 DNA reads TGTGCCAGCAGTATTACAGGGGACACTGAAGCTTTCTTT.

The chain is built from TRBV5-6 and TRBJ1-1; D call uncertain. V shed 4 bases and J shed 1 base, with 14 bases lying between them. Germline-derived CDR1 and CDR2 are SGHDT and YYEEEE. The CDR3 covers 15 residues. DNA for the CDR3: TGTGCCAGCAGCCCAACCCTTCAGGAGAACACTGAAGCTTTCTTT. It encodes CASSPTLQENTEAFF.

As for this clone: Other DNA sequences within the sample encode an identical CDR3. The chain is built from TRBV18 and TRBJ2-5, with D possibly matching TRBD2 (5 bases). The CDR3 totals 13 residues. The V gene's germline CDR1 is KGHSH and CDR2 LQKENI. Trimming stripped 3 bases from V and 4 bases from J, with 9 bases between. This CDR3 is CASSPPGVETQYF. The CDR3 DNA sequence: TGTGCCAGCTCACCCCCCGGGGTAGAGACCCAGTACTTC.